This T cell receptor beta chain is drawn from a study of cytomegalovirus exposure and HLA in healthy donors. Background on the study: An analysis done earlier identified more than 90 million unique TCR beta sequences from approximately 170 million T cells. Overall study findings and caveats: In a later analysis, TCR beta V- and J-gene trimming was associated with a missense DCLRE1C variant.

A note on this clone: The antigen remains undetermined. A read error may account for a junction end that differs from germline.

The CDR3 is 13 amino acids. The germline CDR1 and CDR2 sequences are SGHTA and FQGNSA. The PCR had 60 Vbeta and 13 Jbeta primers. Only in-frame clones appear in the TCRdb table, and some are missing; sequencing was by immunoSEQ multiplex PCR. The sample lists about 170,000 clones, over 65% occurring once. The receptor comes from a female donor in good health and CMV-seronegative. The genes are TRBV7-2 and TRBJ2-3; 11 bases match TRBD2. The sequenced sample was PBMCs. CDR3 nucleotides: TGTGCCAGCAGCCCCCAAACCGGGACTAGCGGATTTTTT. As protein: CASSPQTGTSGFF.